Listed here are 17 T cell receptor beta chains from one sample, sequenced in a study of blood T cells in healthy people across ages. Primed by a sample-barcoded 5' primer and a J-beta primer mix, a second PCR proceeded for roughly 7 to 11 cycles. One entry per CDR3 protein results from TCRdb running MiXCR on the 5' RACE reads. The sample has 1.8 million or so distinct CDR3 sequences, 30% to 40% seen once; the top ten hold around 23%. The sequenced sample consisted of blood. The receptors originated from a human donor in good health.

A few counts support this clonotype. The chain couples TRBV20-1 to TRBJ1-4; D gene ambiguous. In germline, CDR1 is DFQATT, CDR2 SNEGSKA (reference sequence). The V and J ends lost 1 base and 0 bases respectively, with 24 bases between them. The CDR3 sequence is 20 residues long. CDR3 loop: CSARVPRRAHTRSTNEKLFF. CDR3 nucleotide sequence: TGCAGTGCTAGAGTCCCGCGACGGGCCCATACTAGATCAACTAATGAAAAACTGTTTTTT.

The V call is TRBV20-1, the J call TRBJ1-3; unclear D gene. The V and J ends lost 5 bases and 0 bases respectively, with 11 bases between them. CDR1 is DFQATT, CDR2 SNEGSKA, per germline (reference sequence). The CDR3 sequence is 14 residues long. The CDR3 sequence: CSAPGPYSGNTIYF. The CDR3 DNA sequence: TGCAGTGCTCCCGGACCTTACTCTGGAAACACCATATATTTT.

The chain is built from TRBV5-5 and TRBJ2-6; D gene ambiguous. Germline V lookup: CDR1 SGHKS, CDR2 YYEKEE (reference sequence). V was pared by 1 base and J by 0 bases, with 14 bases between. The CDR3 contains 18 residues. CDR3 bases: TGTGCCAGCAGCTTGTCTACTACCTACAGCTCTGGGGCCAACGTCCTGACTTTC. Amino acids: CASSLSTTYSSGANVLTF.

This clonotype occurred once. The J gene is TRBJ1-1, the V gene TRBV4-1; 7 nucleotides align to TRBD1. Germline-derived CDR1 and CDR2 are MGHRA and YSYEKL. The CDR3 loop spans 17 amino acids. V shed 3 bases and J 0 bases; nucleotides not matched to a gene: 10. The CDR3: CASSQKGTARLNTEAFF. The CDR3 nucleotides read TGCGCCAGCAGCCAGAAAGGGACAGCCAGACTGAACACTGAAGCTTTCTTT.

This clonotype was found a few times. In DNA, the CDR3 is TGTGCCAGCAGCGGAAACACCTTCGCAGATACGCAGTATTTT. Translating it yields CASSGNTFADTQYF. This chain connects TRBV9 to TRBJ2-3; no clear D gene. V was cut by 3 bases and J by 4 bases, with 12 bases left in between. The CDR3 has 14 residues. Germline CDR1 SGDLS, CDR2 YYNGEE.

The V and J genes are TRBV7-9 and TRBJ2-1; D gene uncertain. From germline, CDR1 is SEHNR and CDR2 FQNEAQ (reference sequence). With 1 base removed from V and 5 bases from J, the gap between germline ends came to 9 bases. This CDR3 is 14 amino acids long. The CDR3 bases are TGTGCCAGCAGCTTAGGTCCGACCAACAATGAGCAGTTCTTC. This translates into CASSLGPTNNEQFF.

This clonotype appeared a few times. This chain joins TRBV2 and TRBJ2-5; D not certain. The closer fit of TRBJ2-7 to the DNA end suggests the J call may be wrong. From germline, CDR1 is SNHLY and CDR2 FYNNEI. The length of the CDR3 is 11 residues. The CDR3 reads CASSENGEQYF. As DNA, the CDR3 is TGTGCCAGCAGTGAGAATGGCGAGCAGTACTTC.

The genes are TRBV7-2 and TRBJ2-6; D is unclear. The germline V and J ends were trimmed by 7 bases and 1 base, with 5 bases remaining between them. Germline V gives CDR1 SGHTA, CDR2 FQGNSA. The length of the CDR3 is 13 residues. CDR3 coding DNA: TGTGCCAGCAAAGATTCTGGGGCCAACGTCCTGACTTTC. Its protein product is CASKDSGANVLTF.

This chain uses TRBV2 with TRBJ2-1, with D possibly being TRBD2 (6 bases). CDR1 is SNHLY, CDR2 FYNNEI, per germline. The CDR3 totals 18 residues. Trimming cost V 3 bases and J 7 bases, with 25 bases left between them. CDR3 bases: TGTGCCAGCAGTGAGAGGAGGAGGGGAGCAACAAGGGGAAATGAGCAGTTCTTC. It is translated as CASSERRRGATRGNEQFF.

The sample holds a few counts of this clonotype. The chain joins TRBV6-2 or TRBV6-3 to TRBJ2-1; D tentatively fits TRBD1 or TRBD2 (7 bases each). Germline V lookup: CDR1 MNHEY, CDR2 SVGEGT. The ends were cut back, 7 bases at V and 4 bases at J, with 29 bases in the middle. The CDR3 has 19 amino acids. The CDR3 DNA sequence: TGTGCCAGCACCGCTCGTGGGGGAGGGGGCGATACGGAATACAATGAGCAGTTCTTC. It codes for CASTARGGGGDTEYNEQFF.

This clonotype showed up just once. The chain recombines TRBV7-7 with TRBJ2-1; 11 bases are a match to TRBD1. CDR3 length: 13 amino acids. Germline values: CDR1 SSHAT, CDR2 FNYEAQ (reference sequence). The CDR3 here is CVSSLDRGHEQFF. The CDR3 DNA follows: TGTGTTAGCAGCTTGGACAGGGGGCATGAGCAGTTCTTC.

This chain connects TRBV13 to TRBJ1-2, with D possibly matching TRBD1 (5 bases). Trimming removed 4 bases at V and 4 bases at J, with 13 bases between. This CDR3 is 14 amino acids long. The germline V gene encodes CDR1 PRHDT and CDR2 FYEKMQ (reference sequence). The CDR3 protein is CASSWATALYGYTF. CDR3 coding DNA: TGTGCCAGCAGCTGGGCGACAGCACTCTATGGCTACACCTTC.

The V and J genes are TRBV12-3 or TRBV12-4 and TRBJ2-6; D perhaps matches TRBD1 (5 bases). The CDR3 has 16 residues. Trimming took off 4 bases at V and 2 bases at J, with 12 bases between the two ends. The CDR3 nucleotides are TGTGCCAGCAGTTGGAATGGGGCCCCTGGGGCCAACGTCCTGACTTTC. As protein: CASSWNGAPGANVLTF.

The chain has TRBV7-6 and TRBJ2-6, with 8 bases identical to TRBD1. Germline lookup yields CDR1 SGHVS and CDR2 FNYEAQ. The CDR3 spans 18 residues. V trimming: 5 bases; J trimming: 4 bases; junction bases outside the gene matches: 13. CDR3 region: CASSPLEQGALGANVLTF. DNA for the CDR3: TGTGCCAGCAGCCCGTTGGAGCAGGGGGCGTTAGGGGCCAACGTCCTGACTTTC.

The V call is TRBV5-1, the J call TRBJ2-5; unclear D gene. Germline lookup yields CDR1 SGHRS and CDR2 YFSETQ. The CDR3 sequence is 15 residues long. The V end lost 0 bases, the J end lost 1 base, and 10 bases lay between the germline ends. The CDR3 loop is CASSLDEAFQETQYF. The CDR3 DNA reads as TGCGCCAGCAGCTTGGATGAGGCCTTCCAAGAGACCCAGTACTTC.

This clonotype was found many times. This chain connects TRBV6-2 or TRBV6-3 to TRBJ2-7; D is ambiguous. CDR3 length equals 13 residues. In germline, CDR1 is MNHEY, CDR2 SVGEGT. Trimming took off 1 base at V and 3 bases at J, with 7 bases between the two ends. CDR3 protein: CASSYFSNYEQYF. The CDR3 DNA reads TGTGCCAGCAGTTACTTCTCCAACTACGAGCAGTACTTC.

This clonotype was picked up a small number of times. The chain recombines TRBV29-1 with TRBJ1-2; D not resolved. There are 13 residues in the CDR3. Trimming left V 7 bases short and J 0 bases short, with 12 bases between. The V gene's germline CDR1 is SQVTM and CDR2 ANQGSEA. CDR3 protein: CSADTRTNYGYTF. CDR3 DNA sequence: TGCAGCGCTGACACCAGAACTAACTATGGCTACACCTTC.